This entry describes one T cell receptor beta chain. What it recognizes is unknown. Germline is not matched at one junction end, which may reflect a read error. CDR3 length equals 13 residues. Looked up from germline, CDR1 is SSHAT and CDR2 is FNYEAQ (reference sequence). The entry originates in a study of cytomegalovirus exposure and HLA in healthy donors. Study results and caveats: Reportedly, TCR beta sequences accurately predicted HLA-A and HLA-B alleles in most subjects.

The PCR ran on 60 Vbeta and 13 Jbeta primers. Data came from immunoSEQ multiplex PCR; TCRdb stores just in-frame clones and leaves some out. The sample lists about 110,000 clones, 12% to 15% seen once, with more than 0.65% in the top ten. The specimen was PBMCs. The J gene is TRBJ2-3, the V gene TRBV7-7, with unresolved D. The source is a female donor in good health and CMV-seronegative. In DNA form, the CDR3 reads TGTGCTAGCAGCCCACATAGCACAGATACGCAGTATTTT. This sequence encodes CASSPHSTDTQYF.